This entry is about one TCR beta chain. This sample stems from a study of blood T cell repertoires in COVID-19. Study details: Acute-phase and convalescent COVID-19 samples originated in the United States, Italy and Spain. Sample material is recorded as cDNA or gDNA derived from T cells, B-cell-depleted T cells, or PBMCs.

Original analysis: Estimation of nucleated cell counts relied on the amplification of reference gene primers. Assay used: immunoSEQ multiplex PCR; TCRdb lists only in-frame clones, some missing. From that table come the V and J calls and clone size; the DNA was used to work out D and trimming. The data show around 250,000 clones, more than 75% seen once. The trim removed 4 bases at V and 6 bases at J, leaving 15 bases unmatched. Germline loops: CDR1 KGHDR, CDR2 SFDVKD. The CDR3 runs to 18 residues. This clonotype originated in a woman aged 70-85 years with active or convalescent COVID-19. The specimen sequenced was peripheral blood. The V and J genes are TRBV24-1 and TRBJ2-2; 8 bases align to TRBD1. CDR3 bases: TGTGCCACCAGTGACGTTGTCTCAGGGGGCTGGCGAGCCGGGGAGCTGTTTTTT. It is translated as CATSDVVSGGWRAGELFF.